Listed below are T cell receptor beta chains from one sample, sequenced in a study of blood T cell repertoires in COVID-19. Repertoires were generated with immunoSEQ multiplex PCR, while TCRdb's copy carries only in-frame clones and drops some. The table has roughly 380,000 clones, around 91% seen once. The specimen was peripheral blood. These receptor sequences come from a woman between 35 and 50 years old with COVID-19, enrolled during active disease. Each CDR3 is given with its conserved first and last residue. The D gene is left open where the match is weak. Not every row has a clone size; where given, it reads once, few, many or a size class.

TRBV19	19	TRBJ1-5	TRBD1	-	TGTGCCAGTACCTCGCCCCCCGGGACAGGGGGTGGGGGCAATCAGCCCCAGCATTTT	CASTSPPGTGGGGNQPQHF
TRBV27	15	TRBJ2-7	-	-	TGTGCCAGCAGTTTAAGGGCTACACGGGAATACGAGCAGTACTTC	CASSLRATREYEQYF
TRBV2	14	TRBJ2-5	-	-	TGTGCCAGCAGTCCCAGGGCTTTACAAGAGACCCAGTACTTC	CASSPRALQETQYF
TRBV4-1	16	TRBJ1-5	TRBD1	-	TGCGCCAGCAGCCCTGTCGGGACAGGGAGCAATCAGCCCCAGCATTTT	CASSPVGTGSNQPQHF
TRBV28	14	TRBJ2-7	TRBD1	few	TGTGCCAGCAGTTTTCCGAACACAGGGGACGAGCAGTACTTC	CASSFPNTGDEQYF
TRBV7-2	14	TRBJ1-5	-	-	TGTGCCAGCAGCCTAAGGACAGGCAATCAGCCCCAGCATTTT	CASSLRTGNQPQHF
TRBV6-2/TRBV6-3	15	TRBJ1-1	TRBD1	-	TGTGCCAGCAGTTACTCGACAGGGGAGGGCACTGAAGCTTTCTTT	CASSYSTGEGTEAFF
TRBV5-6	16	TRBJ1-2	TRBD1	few	TGTGCCAGCAGCTTGGAAGGGGCAGGGGGGAACTATGGCTACACCTTC	CASSLEGAGGNYGYTF
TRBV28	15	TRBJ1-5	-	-	TGTGCCATTCGGGCGCCCGGGAGTAGCAATCAGCCCCAGCATTTT	CAIRAPGSSNQPQHF
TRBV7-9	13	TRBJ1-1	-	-	TGTGCCAGCAGTAAGGAACAGGGCGCTGAAGCTTTCTTT	CASSKEQGAEAFF
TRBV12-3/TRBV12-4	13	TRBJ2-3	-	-	TGTGCCAGCAGTTGGCCCCCGGCGGCTACGCAGTATTTT	CASSWPPAATQYF
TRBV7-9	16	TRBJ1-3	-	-	TGTGCCAGCAGCCCCATCGCAAACAGAATCGGAAACACCATATATTTT	CASSPIANRIGNTIYF
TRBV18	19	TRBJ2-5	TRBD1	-	TGTGCCAGCTCACCGCCCCGTGGACAGGGGTTAAATGGGCAAGAGACCCAGTACTTC	CASSPPRGQGLNGQETQYF
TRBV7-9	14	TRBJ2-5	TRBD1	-	TGTGCCAGCAGCCTGGGGACAGCCCAAGAGACCCAGTACTTC	CASSLGTAQETQYF
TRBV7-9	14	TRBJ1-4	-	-	TGTGCCAGCAGCTTTGGAGCAACTAATGAAAAACTGTTTTTT	CASSFGATNEKLFF
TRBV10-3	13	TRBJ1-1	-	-	TGTGCCATCAGCGACAACTTGAACACTGAAGCTTTCTTT	CAISDNLNTEAFF
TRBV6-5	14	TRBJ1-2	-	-	TGTGCCAGCAAATCGGGCAGGGTGAGCTATGGCTACACCTTC	CASKSGRVSYGYTF
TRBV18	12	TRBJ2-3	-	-	TGTGCCAGCTCATCAGATCCGGATACGCAGTATTTT	CASSSDPDTQYF
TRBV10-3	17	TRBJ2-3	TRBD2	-	TGTGCCATCAGTGATGAACTAGCGGGGGAGAGCACAGATACGCAGTATTTT	CAISDELAGESTDTQYF
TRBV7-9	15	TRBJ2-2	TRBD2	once	TGTGCCAGCAGCTGGACTAGCGGGAACACCGGGGAGCTGTTTTTT	CASSWTSGNTGELFF
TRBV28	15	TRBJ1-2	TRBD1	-	TGTGCCAGCAGTGTCCGACAGGGCCCTTCCTATGGCTACACCTTC	CASSVRQGPSYGYTF
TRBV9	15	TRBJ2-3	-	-	TGTGCCAGCAGTTTCTCTCCGGGTAGCACAGATACGCAGTATTTT	CASSFSPGSTDTQYF
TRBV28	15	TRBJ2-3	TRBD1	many	TGTGCCAGCAGTTCCGGGACAGGGGACACAGATACGCAGTATTTT	CASSSGTGDTDTQYF
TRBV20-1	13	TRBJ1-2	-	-	TGCAGTGCTAGTGTCGCGGATTCTTATGGCTACACCTTC	CSASVADSYGYTF
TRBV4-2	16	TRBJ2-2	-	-	TGTGCCAGCAGCCAAGCGGGCTTACAGGTCGCCGGGGAGCTGTTTTTT	CASSQAGLQVAGELFF
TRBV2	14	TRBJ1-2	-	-	TGTGCCAGCAGTGATTTGGGTCAGGCATATGGCTACACCTTC	CASSDLGQAYGYTF
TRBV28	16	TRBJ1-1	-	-	TGTGCCAGCACCCATTACGGGGGATTTATGAACACTGAAGCTTTCTTT	CASTHYGGFMNTEAFF
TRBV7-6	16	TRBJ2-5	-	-	TGTGCCAGCAGCCTATCGACCGATAGGGGCAGAGGGACCCAGTACTTC	CASSLSTDRGRGTQYF
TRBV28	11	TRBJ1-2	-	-	TGTGCCAGCAGCCCCGGTGGTGGCTACACCTTC	CASSPGGGYTF
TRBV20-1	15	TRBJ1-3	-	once	TGCAGTGCTAGTTACAGATACCCTTCTGGAAACACCATATATTTT	CSASYRYPSGNTIYF
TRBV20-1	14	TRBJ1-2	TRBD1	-	TGCAGTGCTAGTTTGGGACAGGGGTCTAGAGGCTACACCTTC	CSASLGQGSRGYTF
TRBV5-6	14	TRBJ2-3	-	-	TGTGCCAGCAGCCGGGACACCCGCACAGATACGCAGTATTTT	CASSRDTRTDTQYF
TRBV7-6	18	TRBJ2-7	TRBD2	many	TGTGCCAGCAGCTTAGGGACTAGCGGGACCTGGCGGGTCAACGAGCAGTACTTC	CASSLGTSGTWRVNEQYF
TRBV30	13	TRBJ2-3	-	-	TGTGCCTGGAGTGTAGTCGGGGGAGAAGGGCAGTATTTT	CAWSVVGGEGQYF
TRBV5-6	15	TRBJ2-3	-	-	TGTGCCAGCAGCTGGACTATGGCATTCACAGATACGCAGTATTTT	CASSWTMAFTDTQYF
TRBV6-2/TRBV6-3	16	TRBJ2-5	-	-	TGTGCCAGCAGTTACGAGGGCCCAGGAGGTAGAGAGACCCAGTACTTC	CASSYEGPGGRETQYF
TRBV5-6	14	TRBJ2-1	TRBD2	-	TGTGCCAGTATAGCGGGGAGCTCCTACAATGAGCAGTTCTTC	CASIAGSSYNEQFF
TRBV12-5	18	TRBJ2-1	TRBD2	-	TGTGCTAGTGGTCTTGACGGTGTCACGGGAGGCTGGGGAAATGAGCAGTTCTTC	CASGLDGVTGGWGNEQFF
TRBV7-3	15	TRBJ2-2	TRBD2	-	TGTGCCAGCAGCTCTAGCGGGAGGGGAACCGGGGAGCTGTTTTTT	CASSSSGRGTGELFF
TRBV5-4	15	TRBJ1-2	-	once	TGTGCCAGCAGCCCTGTTCTAATGTCTAACTATGGCTACACCTTC	CASSPVLMSNYGYTF
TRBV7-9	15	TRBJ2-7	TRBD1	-	TGTGCCAGCAGTCGTGGGACAGGGTTTAATTACGAGCAGTACTTC	CASSRGTGFNYEQYF
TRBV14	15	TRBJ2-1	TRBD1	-	TGTGCCAGCAGCCGGGGACAGGGGTTAGGAGAGGAGCAGTTCTTC	CASSRGQGLGEEQFF
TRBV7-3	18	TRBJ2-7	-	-	TGTGCCAGCAGCCCGCTTCTCGATCTTGAGCCTCGTATCTACGAGCAGTACTTC	CASSPLLDLEPRIYEQYF
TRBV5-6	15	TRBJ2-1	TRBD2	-	TGTGCCAGCAGCCCTAGCGGGGGGTTCTACAATGAGCAGTTCTTC	CASSPSGGFYNEQFF
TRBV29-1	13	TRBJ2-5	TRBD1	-	TGCAGCACGGGACAGGGAGAATGGGAGACCCAGTACTTC	CSTGQGEWETQYF
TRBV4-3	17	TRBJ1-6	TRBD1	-	TGCGCCAGCAGCCAAGACCATCGACAGGGGGCGCATTCACCCCTCCACTTT	CASSQDHRQGAHSPLHF
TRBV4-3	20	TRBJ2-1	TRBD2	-	TGCGCCAGCAGCCAAGGATTTAGACTAGCGGGAGCCAGCTCCTACAATGAGCAGTTCTTC	CASSQGFRLAGASSYNEQFF
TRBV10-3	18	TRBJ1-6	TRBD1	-	TGTGCCATCAGTGAGTTGGGGCAGGGGACAGGGAATAATTCACCCCTCCACTTT	CAISELGQGTGNNSPLHF
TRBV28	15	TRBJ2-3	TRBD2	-	TGTGCCAGCACCCTAGCGGGAGGTAGAACAGATACGCAGTATTTT	CASTLAGGRTDTQYF